The entry below gives a single TCR beta chain sequence along with its context. This entry belongs to a study of blood T cell repertoires in COVID-19. Study-wide context: Samples taken during acute and convalescent COVID-19 were collected in the United States, Italy and Spain. T cells, B-cell-depleted T cells, or PBMCs provided the cDNA or gDNA that served as material.

V shed 6 bases and J shed 7 bases, with 27 bases lying between them. CDR3 length: 18 residues. The germline gives CDR1 KGHSH, CDR2 LQKENI. Original analysis: Amplification from reference gene primers served as the basis for estimated nucleated cell counts. The repertoire was sequenced with immunoSEQ multiplex PCR; TCRdb's copy has only in-frame clones and lacks some. The V and J calls and clone size come from that table; D and trimming were worked out from the DNA. This sample yields roughly 110,000 clones, of which more than 70% are seen a single time; roughly 6.6% belongs to the top ten. The chain links TRBV18 to TRBJ2-2, with D maybe TRBD2 (5 bases). The source is a man aged 45 to 65 with active or convalescent COVID-19. Sequenced: peripheral blood. CDR3 nucleotides: TGTGCCAGCTCGCCTAATCCCCCAAGCGGCCTAGGCATCGGGGAGCTGTTTTTT. It codes for CASSPNPPSGLGIGELFF. Complete variable domain (other parts from reference TRBV18 and TRBJ2-2): NAGVMQNPRHLVRRRGQEARLRCSPMKGHSHVYWYRQLPEEGLKFMVYLQKENIIDESGMPKERFSAEFPKEGPSILRIQQVVRGDSAAYFCASSPNPPSGLGIGELFFGEGSRLTVL.